The sequence of this T cell receptor (beta chain) was determined in a study of T cell responses to AZD1222 COVID-19 vaccine. Study-wide points: There were mostly white British donors and more females than males, and clonal diversity was possibly underestimated. Only six or seven AZD1222 recipients were seropositive at baseline.

The CDR3 totals 14 residues. Per the germline V gene, CDR1 is KGHSH and CDR2 is LQKENI. Trimming took off 3 bases at V and 2 bases at J, with 11 bases between the two ends. A remark on this clone: No antigen is known for it. The same CDR3 also results from other DNA sequences found in this sample.

The assay was immunoSEQ multiplex PCR, and TCRdb's table has in-frame clones only and misses some. The sample contains around 99,000 clones, 88% of which appear only once. Sequencing was performed on peripheral blood, taken on day 0 of MenACWY control vaccination. This chain links TRBV18 with TRBJ2-7; possibly TRBD2 for D (6 bases). This TCR derives from an adult in good health. Here the CDR3 DNA reads TGTGCCAGCTCACCGGGACTGCAGACCTACGAGCAGTACTTC. This encodes CASSPGLQTYEQYF.